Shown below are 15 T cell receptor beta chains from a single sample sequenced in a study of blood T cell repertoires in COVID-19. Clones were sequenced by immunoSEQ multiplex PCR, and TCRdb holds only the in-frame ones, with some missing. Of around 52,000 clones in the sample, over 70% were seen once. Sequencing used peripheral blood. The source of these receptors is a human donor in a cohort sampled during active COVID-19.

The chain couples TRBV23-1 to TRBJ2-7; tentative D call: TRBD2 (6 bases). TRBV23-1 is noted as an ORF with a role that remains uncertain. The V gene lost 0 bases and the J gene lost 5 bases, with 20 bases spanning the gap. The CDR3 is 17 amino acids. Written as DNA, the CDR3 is TGCGCCAGCAGTCAATCCCTGGGACTCCCCCACCTAGACGAGCAGTACTTC. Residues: CASSQSLGLPHLDEQYF.

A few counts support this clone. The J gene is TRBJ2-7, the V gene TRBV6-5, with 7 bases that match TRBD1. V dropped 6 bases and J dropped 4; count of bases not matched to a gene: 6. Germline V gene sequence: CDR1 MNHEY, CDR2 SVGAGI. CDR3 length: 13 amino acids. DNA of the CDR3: TGTGCCAGCAGCCAGACAGGGCGATACGAGCAGTACTTC. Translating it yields CASSQTGRYEQYF.

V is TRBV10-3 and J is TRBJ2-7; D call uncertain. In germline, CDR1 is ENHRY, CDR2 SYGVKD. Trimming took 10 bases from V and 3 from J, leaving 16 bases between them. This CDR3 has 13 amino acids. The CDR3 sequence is CASMSAEGYEQYF. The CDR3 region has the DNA TGTGCCAGTATGTCGGCGGAAGGCTACGAGCAGTACTTC.

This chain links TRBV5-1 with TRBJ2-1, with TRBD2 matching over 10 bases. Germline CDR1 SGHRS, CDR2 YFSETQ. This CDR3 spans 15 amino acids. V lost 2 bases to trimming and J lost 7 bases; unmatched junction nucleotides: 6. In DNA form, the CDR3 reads TGCGCCAGCAGCTTACTAGCGGGGACTGGGAATGAGCAGTTCTTC. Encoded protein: CASSLLAGTGNEQFF.

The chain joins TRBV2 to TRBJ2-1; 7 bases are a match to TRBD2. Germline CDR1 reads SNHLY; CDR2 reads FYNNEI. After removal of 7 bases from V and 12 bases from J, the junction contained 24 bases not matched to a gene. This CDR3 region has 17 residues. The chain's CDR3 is CASTPRGSGEGPLRQFF. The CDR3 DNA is TGTGCCAGCACCCCTAGAGGGAGCGGGGAGGGTCCTCTGAGGCAGTTCTTC.

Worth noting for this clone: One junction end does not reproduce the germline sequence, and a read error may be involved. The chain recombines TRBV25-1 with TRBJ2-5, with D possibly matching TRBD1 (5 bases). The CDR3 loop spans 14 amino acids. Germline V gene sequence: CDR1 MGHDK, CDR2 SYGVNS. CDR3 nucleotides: TGTGCCAGCAGTGAAGCCCAGGGTCAAGCGACCCAGTACTTC. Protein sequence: CASSEAQGQATQYF. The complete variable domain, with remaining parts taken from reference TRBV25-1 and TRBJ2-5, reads EADIYQTPRYLVIGTGKKITLECSQTMGHDKMYWYQQDPGMELHLIHYSYGVNSTEKGDLSSESTVSRIRTEHFPLTLESARPSHTSQYLCASSEAQGQATQYFGPGTRLLVL.

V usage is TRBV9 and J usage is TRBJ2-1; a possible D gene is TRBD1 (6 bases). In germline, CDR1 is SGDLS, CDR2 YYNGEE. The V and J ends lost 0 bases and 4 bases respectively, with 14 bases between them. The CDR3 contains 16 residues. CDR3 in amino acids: CASSVVPGALYNEQFF. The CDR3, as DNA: TGTGCCAGCAGCGTAGTACCAGGGGCCTTGTACAATGAGCAGTTCTTC.

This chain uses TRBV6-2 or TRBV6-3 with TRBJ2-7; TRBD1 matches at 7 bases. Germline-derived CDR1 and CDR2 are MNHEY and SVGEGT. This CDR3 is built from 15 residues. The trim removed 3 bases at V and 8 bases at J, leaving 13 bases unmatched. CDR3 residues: CASSYQAGGPDKQYF. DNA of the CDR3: TGTGCCAGCAGTTATCAGGCAGGGGGACCAGACAAGCAGTACTTC.

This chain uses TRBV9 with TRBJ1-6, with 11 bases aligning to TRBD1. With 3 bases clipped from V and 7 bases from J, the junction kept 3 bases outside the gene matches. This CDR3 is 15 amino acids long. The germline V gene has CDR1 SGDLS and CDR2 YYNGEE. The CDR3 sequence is CASSEGTGGNSPLHF. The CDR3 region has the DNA TGTGCCAGCAGCGAGGGGACAGGGGGAAATTCACCCCTCCACTTT.

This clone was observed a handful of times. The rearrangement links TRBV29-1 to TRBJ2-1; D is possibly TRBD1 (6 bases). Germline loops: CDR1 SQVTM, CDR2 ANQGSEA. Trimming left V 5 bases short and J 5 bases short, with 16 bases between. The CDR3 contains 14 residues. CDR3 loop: CSVTGTKLNNEQFF. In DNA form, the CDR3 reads TGCAGCGTTACCGGGACAAAACTTAACAATGAGCAGTTCTTC.

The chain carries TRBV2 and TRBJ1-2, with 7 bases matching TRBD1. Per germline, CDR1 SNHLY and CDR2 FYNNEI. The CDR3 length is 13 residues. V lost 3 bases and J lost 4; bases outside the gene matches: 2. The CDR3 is CASSEGQIYGYTF. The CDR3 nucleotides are TGTGCCAGCAGTGAGGGACAGATCTATGGCTACACCTTC.

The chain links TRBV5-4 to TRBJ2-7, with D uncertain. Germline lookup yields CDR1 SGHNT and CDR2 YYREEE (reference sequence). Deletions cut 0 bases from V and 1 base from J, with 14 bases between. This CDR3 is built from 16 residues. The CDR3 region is CASSLARNVGSYEQYF. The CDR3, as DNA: TGTGCCAGCAGCTTGGCGCGGAACGTCGGATCCTACGAGCAGTACTTC.

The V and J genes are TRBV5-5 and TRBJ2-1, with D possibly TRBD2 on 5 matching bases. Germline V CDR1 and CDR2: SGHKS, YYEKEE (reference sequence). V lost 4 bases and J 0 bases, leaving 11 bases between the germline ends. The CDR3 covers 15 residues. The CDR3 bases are TGTGCCAGCAGCATTAGCGCAAGCTCCTACAATGAGCAGTTCTTC. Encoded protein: CASSISASSYNEQFF.

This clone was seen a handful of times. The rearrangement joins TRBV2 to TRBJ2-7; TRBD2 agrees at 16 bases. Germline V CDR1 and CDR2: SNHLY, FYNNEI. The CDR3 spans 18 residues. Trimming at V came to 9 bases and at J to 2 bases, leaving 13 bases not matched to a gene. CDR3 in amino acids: CASNTGTSGGVLTYEQYF. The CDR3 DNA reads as TGTGCCAGTAACACCGGGACTAGCGGGGGGGTTTTAACCTACGAGCAGTACTTC.

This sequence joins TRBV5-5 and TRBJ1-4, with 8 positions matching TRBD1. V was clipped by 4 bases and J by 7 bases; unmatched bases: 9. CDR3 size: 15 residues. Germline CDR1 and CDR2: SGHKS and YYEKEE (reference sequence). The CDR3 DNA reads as TGTGCCAGCAGCGTCGCAGGGGGCGCGTCTGAAAAACTGTTTTTT. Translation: CASSVAGGASEKLFF.